The T cell receptor (beta chain) described here comes from a study of graft-versus-host responses after intestinal transplantation. Concerning this clone: Its antigen is unidentified.

Sequencing was performed with immunoSEQ multiplex PCR; in TCRdb, only in-frame clones are kept and a portion is missing. The table shows about 120,000 clones, with about 95% occurring only once. This sequence was found in a human donor who received an intestinal transplant. Sample: unstimulated CD8+ T cells sorted from spleen or lymph node cells, taken before intestinal transplant.

CDR3 amino acids: CASSSGTSVVGETQYF. The CDR3 DNA reads as TGTGCCAGCAGCTCCGGGACTAGCGTAGTGGGAGAGACCCAGTACTTC. The chain links TRBV7-2 to TRBJ2-5; the match to TRBD2 covers 10 bases. This CDR3 has 16 amino acids. Per the germline V gene, CDR1 is SGHTA and CDR2 is FQGNSA. After removal of 4 bases from V and 4 bases from J, the junction contained 9 bases not matched to a gene.